A single sample is the source of the 32 T cell receptor beta chains below, sequenced in a study of T cells after yellow fever vaccination. In TCRdb, the 5' RACE reads were re-called with MiXCR into one record per CDR3 protein. There are a few thousand distinct CDR3 sequences in the sample; over 3% occur only once, and over 45% lies in the top ten. Sequencing used PBMCs, either bulk or a sorted T-cell subset (CD4+, CD8+, memory, or dextramer-sorted; not recorded which), obtained 15 days after the yellow fever booster vaccination. All receptors come from a man younger than 40 who received the YFV17D yellow fever vaccine.

This clonotype was seen many times. The genes are TRBV3-1 and TRBJ2-1, with 7 bases fitting TRBD2. V gave up 1 base and J gave up 12 bases; unmatched junction bases: 12. The V gene's germline CDR1 is LGHDT and CDR2 YNNKEL (reference sequence). The CDR3 has 15 residues. As DNA, the CDR3 is TGTGCCAGCAGCCAAGGACGGGGAGGGCCTATGTGGCAGTTCTTC. Residues: CASSQGRGGPMWQFF.

This clonotype was found many times. The chain is built from TRBV2 and TRBJ2-2; 7 nucleotides match TRBD2. The CDR3 spans 19 residues. V lost 5 bases and J lost 0; bases outside the gene matches: 15. Germline CDR1 reads SNHLY; CDR2 reads FYNNEI. CDR3 sequence: CASSPPWREIGSNTGELFF. DNA of the CDR3: TGTGCCAGCAGTCCACCTTGGCGGGAGATAGGCTCGAACACCGGGGAGCTGTTTTTT.

This clonotype was seen at least ten times. The V call is TRBV30, the J call TRBJ2-2; D remains ambiguous. The CDR3 totals 15 residues. V lost 2 bases and J 0 bases, leaving 10 bases between the germline ends. Germline V gene lookup returns CDR1 GTSNPN and CDR2 SVGIG (reference sequence). The CDR3: CAWSSFSANTGELFF. The CDR3 DNA is TGTGCCTGGAGTTCGTTCTCCGCGAACACCGGGGAGCTGTTTTTT.

Many counts were recorded for this clonotype. The rearrangement links TRBV6-1 to TRBJ2-5, with D possibly called TRBD1 or TRBD2 (6 bases each). The CDR3 has 14 residues. Trimming took 6 bases from V and 4 from J, leaving 15 bases between them. Germline V gene sequence: CDR1 MNHNS, CDR2 SASEGT. The CDR3 here is CASSRDPGAETQYF. DNA for the CDR3: TGTGCCAGCAGCCGAGACCCGGGGGCAGAGACCCAGTACTTC.

In its sample, this clonotype was seen many times. J is TRBJ1-5 and V is TRBV15, with D unclear. The germline V gene has CDR1 LNHNV and CDR2 YYDKDF (reference sequence). The CDR3 is made up of 15 amino acids. The V and J ends lost 0 bases and 4 bases respectively, with 10 bases between them. CDR3 sequence (DNA): TGTGCCACCAGCAGAGATTTTCAGACGAATCAGCCCCAGCATTTT. Amino acid sequence: CATSRDFQTNQPQHF. The full variable domain, completed using reference TRBV15 and TRBJ1-5, is DAMVIQNPRYQVTQFGKPVTLSCSQTLNHNVMYWYQQKSSQAPKLLFHYYDKDFNNEADTPDNFQSRRPNTSFCFLDIRSPGLGDTAMYLCATSRDFQTNQPQHFGDGTRLSIL.

This clonotype was seen ten or more times. The V and J genes are TRBV19 and TRBJ2-6; D unresolved. Trimming removed 10 bases from V and 0 bases from J, with 13 bases in between. The V gene's germline CDR1 is LNHDA and CDR2 SQIVND (reference sequence). The CDR3 contains 15 residues. CDR3 sequence reads: CATKRTPSGANVLTF. In DNA form, the CDR3 reads TGTGCCACCAAACGAACCCCCTCTGGGGCCAACGTCCTGACTTTC.

This clonotype was picked up many times. The rearrangement links TRBV29-1 to TRBJ2-1; D tentatively fits TRBD1 or TRBD2 (5 bases each). Germline V gene data show CDR1 as SQVTM and CDR2 as ANQGSEA. The germline V and J ends were trimmed by 0 bases and 0 bases, with 15 bases remaining between them. The CDR3 length is 17 residues. The CDR3 bases are TGCAGCGTTGAAGACCCCCGGGACCACCACTCCTACAATGAGCAGTTCTTC. Protein sequence: CSVEDPRDHHSYNEQFF.

This clonotype was detected ten times or more. The chain is built from TRBV5-5 and TRBJ2-1; TRBD1 aligns across 9 bases. Germline V lookup: CDR1 SGHKS, CDR2 YYEKEE (reference sequence). The length of the CDR3 is 17 residues. J was trimmed by 4 bases and V by 0 bases; bases with no gene match: 8. The CDR3 region has the DNA TGTGCCAGCAGCTTGGTATTAATGGGACAGGGTTACAATGAGCAGTTCTTC. Amino acids: CASSLVLMGQGYNEQFF.

This clonotype is deemed medium-sized. The V call is TRBV4-3, the J call TRBJ2-7; 9 nucleotides agree with TRBD2. CDR1 is LGHNA, CDR2 YSLEER, per germline. CDR3 length: 16 residues. Germline trimming cut 0 bases from V and 5 bases from J; bases unmatched to any gene: 8. Written as DNA, the CDR3 is TGCGCCAGCAGCCAAGATAGCGGGAGACTCATAGACGAGCAGTACTTC. Protein: CASSQDSGRLIDEQYF.

Sample share makes this clonotype medium-sized. V usage is TRBV5-1 and J usage is TRBJ2-7; D is possibly TRBD2 (6 bases). The CDR3 contains 13 residues. V was cut by 5 bases and J by 4 bases, with 13 bases left in between. CDR1 and CDR2 (germline): SGHRS, YFSETQ. The CDR3 loop reads CASRREARYEQYF. Here the CDR3 DNA reads TGCGCCAGCAGGAGGGAGGCTAGATACGAGCAGTACTTC.

The chain combines TRBV6-2 or TRBV6-3 with TRBJ2-2; TRBD2 might be the D (5 bases). V was cut by 0 bases and J by 7 bases, with 9 bases left in between. Germline V gives CDR1 MNHEY, CDR2 SVGEGT. This CDR3 spans 14 amino acids. The CDR3 bases are TGTGCCAGCAGTTACTCGACCGGGGACGGGGAGCTGTTTTTT. Its protein is CASSYSTGDGELFF.

This clonotype has at least ten counts. The J gene is TRBJ1-5, the V gene TRBV20-1; D remains ambiguous. V was pared by 8 bases and J by 4 bases, with 12 bases between. CDR1 is DFQATT and CDR2 is SNEGSKA in the germline V gene (reference sequence). The CDR3 extends over 12 amino acids. CDR3 in DNA: TGCAGTCCGGCCAGGCCAAATCAGCCCCAGCATTTT. Protein product: CSPARPNQPQHF.

This clonotype was seen at least ten times. This chain joins TRBV21-1 and TRBJ2-2; TRBD1 is the table's D call, not checked against the DNA. TRBV21-1 is a pseudogene locus. There are 20 residues in the CDR3. The DNA for the CDR3 is TGTGCCAGCAGCCTACAATGGGACAGGGGGTCCAGGCGGCGTTCCGGGGAGCTGTTTTTT. Protein: CASSLQWDRGSRRRSGELFF.

This clonotype is medium-sized within its sample. This chain connects TRBV9 to TRBJ2-3; D not certain. The CDR3 length is 14 residues. The V gene lost 4 bases and the J gene lost 5 bases, with 14 bases spanning the gap. The germline V gene encodes CDR1 SGDLS and CDR2 YYNGEE. The CDR3 region has the DNA TGTGCCAGCAGCTCCGGTGGAGAGTTAGATACGCAGTATTTT. It encodes CASSSGGELDTQYF.

Worth noting for this clonotype: This may stem from a read error, because a much larger clone lies one nucleotide away. V gene TRBV9 combines with J gene TRBJ2-3; D unresolved. The CDR3 has 15 residues. From germline, CDR1 is SGDLS and CDR2 YYNGEE. V lost 3 bases and J lost 4, with 15 bases in between. CDR3 loop: CASSAKTRNADTQYF. The CDR3 nucleotides read TGTGCCAGCAGCGCGAAGACAAGGAATGCAGATACGCAGTATTTT.

This clonotype was seen at least ten times. The chain uses TRBV4-3 and TRBJ2-7, with 8 bases lining up with TRBD1. The CDR3 length is 18 residues. CDR1 is LGHNA, CDR2 YSLEER, per germline. V lost 0 bases, J lost 8 bases, and 18 bases stayed unmatched. CDR3 coding DNA: TGCGCCAGCAGCCAAGATCGGTCTGGGAACAGGGGGTCTTCCCAGCAGTACTTC. Translation gives CASSQDRSGNRGSSQQYF.

Many counts were recorded for this clonotype. V and J are TRBV20-1 and TRBJ2-7, with a possible D match to TRBD1 (5 bases). The germline CDR1 and CDR2 sequences are DFQATT and SNEGSKA (reference sequence). Trimming pared 6 bases from V and 0 bases from J, leaving 15 bases between. The length of the CDR3 is 14 residues. Here the CDR3 reads CSAWGGSSSYEQYF. The CDR3 coding sequence is TGCAGTGCCTGGGGCGGTTCCAGCTCCTACGAGCAGTACTTC.

In its sample, this clonotype was seen many times. The CDR3 region has the DNA TGTGCCAGCAGCCAAGGGGGAGTAGCCAAAAACATTCAGTACTTC. It translates to CASSQGGVAKNIQYF. The chain couples TRBV3-1 to TRBJ2-4; tentative D call: TRBD2 (5 bases). The germline gives CDR1 LGHDT, CDR2 YNNKEL (reference sequence). CDR3 length equals 15 residues. V was cut by 1 base and J by 0 bases, with 7 bases left in between.

By frequency in the sample, this clonotype is medium-sized. CDR3 coding DNA: TGCGCCAGCAGCGAGGCAGGTCGGGCGACTAATGAAAAACTGTTTTTT. Translating gives CASSEAGRATNEKLFF. V is TRBV5-1 and J is TRBJ1-4, with D uncertain. Germline V lookup: CDR1 SGHRS, CDR2 YFSETQ. This CDR3 comprises 16 residues. The germline V and J ends were trimmed by 4 bases and 2 bases, with 15 bases remaining between them.

This clonotype was detected many times. The chain carries TRBV20-1 and TRBJ2-1; D gene unclear. Trimming stripped 2 bases from V and 10 bases from J, with 6 bases between. Per the germline V gene, CDR1 is DFQATT and CDR2 is SNEGSKA (reference sequence). The CDR3 consists of 10 residues. This chain's CDR3 is CSARREEQFF. The CDR3 region has the DNA TGCAGTGCTAGAAGAGAAGAGCAGTTCTTC.

Many counts were recorded for this clonotype. This chain links TRBV5-1 with TRBJ2-7, with 13 bases aligning to TRBD2. Germline V gives CDR1 SGHRS, CDR2 YFSETQ. The junction had 5 bases not matched to a gene; V was cut back by 0 bases and J by 5 bases. The CDR3 sequence is 16 residues long. CDR3 loop: CASSLALAGGRHEQYF. CDR3 bases: TGCGCCAGCAGCTTGGCACTAGCGGGAGGGCGCCACGAGCAGTACTTC.

This clonotype occurred many times. This sequence joins TRBV7-2 and TRBJ2-5, with no clear D. V was pared by 1 base and J by 2 bases, with 8 bases between. The germline gives CDR1 SGHTA, CDR2 FQGNSA. The CDR3 has 14 residues. CDR3 bases: TGTGCCAGCAGCTTAGGGTCAGTACAAGAGACCCAGTACTTC. Protein product: CASSLGSVQETQYF.

This clonotype qualifies as medium-sized. The chain employs TRBV15 and TRBJ2-2, with D possibly matching TRBD2 (6 bases). Germline V gives CDR1 LNHNV, CDR2 YYDKDF (reference sequence). V was clipped by 4 bases and J by 6 bases, with 15 bases between them. The CDR3 runs 15 residues. The CDR3 here is CATSNPGLLAGELFF. In DNA form, the CDR3 reads TGTGCCACCAGCAACCCGGGACTCCTAGCCGGGGAGCTGTTTTTT.

This clonotype was seen ten or more times. V gene TRBV6-2 or TRBV6-3 combines with J gene TRBJ2-1, with 10 bases lining up with TRBD2. Germline lookup yields CDR1 MNHEY and CDR2 SVGEGT. This CDR3 is built from 15 residues. The junction had 4 bases not matched to a gene; V was cut back by 5 bases and J by 3 bases. DNA of the CDR3: TGTGCCAGCAGTCGTAGCGGGAGGCACTACAATGAGCAGTTCTTC. This gives the protein CASSRSGRHYNEQFF.

By sample fraction, this clonotype is medium-sized. The chain couples TRBV7-2 to TRBJ2-1, with D hard to call. The germline CDR1 and CDR2 sequences are SGHTA and FQGNSA. The CDR3 runs to 13 residues. Trimming took 3 bases from V and 7 from J, leaving 10 bases between them. CDR3 sequence: CASSLDLRNEQFF. For the CDR3, the DNA is TGTGCCAGCAGCTTGGATTTACGGAATGAGCAGTTCTTC.

This clonotype was recorded at least ten times. This chain uses TRBV7-7 with TRBJ2-1; 14 bases line up with TRBD2. The ends lost 4 bases at V and 8 bases at J; junction bases unmatched: 13. This CDR3 contains 18 residues. Germline loops: CDR1 SSHAT, CDR2 FNYEAQ (reference sequence). CDR3 nucleotides: TGTGCCAGCAGCTCGACTAGCGGGAGGGCCGGCGAAGTTGATGAGCAGTTCTTC. Translating gives CASSSTSGRAGEVDEQFF.

This clonotype was detected ten times or more. V and J are TRBV20-1 and TRBJ2-7; TRBD1 might be the D (5 bases). This CDR3 comprises 12 residues. With 4 bases removed from V and 3 bases from J, the gap between germline ends came to 10 bases. Per the germline V gene, CDR1 is DFQATT and CDR2 is SNEGSKA (reference sequence). In DNA form, the CDR3 reads TGCAGTGCTACAACAGGTGGCTACGAGCAGTACTTC. Translation: CSATTGGYEQYF.

There are many counts of this clonotype. The chain has TRBV5-1 and TRBJ2-1; 8 nucleotides agree with TRBD2. The CDR3 contains 15 residues. Germline V gives CDR1 SGHRS, CDR2 YFSETQ. The trim removed 4 bases at V and 4 bases at J, leaving 7 bases unmatched. CDR3 nucleotides: TGCGCCAGCAGCGGCGGACTAGCTAAATACAATGAGCAGTTCTTC. Amino acids: CASSGGLAKYNEQFF.

Many counts were recorded for this clonotype. J is TRBJ1-4 and V is TRBV20-1, with a possible D match to TRBD1 (5 bases). The CDR3 runs 17 residues. The germline V gene encodes CDR1 DFQATT and CDR2 SNEGSKA (reference sequence). Trimming removed 1 base from V and 4 bases from J, with 19 bases in between. The chain's CDR3 is CSARARGTPNHNEKLFF. CDR3 coding DNA: TGCAGTGCTAGAGCTCGGGGCACGCCGAACCATAATGAAAAACTGTTTTTT.

This chain joins TRBV7-2 and TRBJ2-5; D is perhaps TRBD1 (8 bases). The CDR3 is 15 amino acids. Germline V gives CDR1 SGHTA, CDR2 FQGNSA. V lost 2 bases and J 1 base, leaving 11 bases between the germline ends. The CDR3, as DNA: TGTGCCAGCAGCTTAAACAGGGGGGGCCAAGAGACCCAGTACTTC. Its protein product is CASSLNRGGQETQYF.

The table lists this clonotype with many counts. The chain links TRBV20-1 to TRBJ2-5; either TRBD1 or TRBD2 may supply D (6 bases each). Trimming took 7 bases from V and 1 from J, leaving 16 bases between them. The CDR3 spans 14 residues. Germline-derived CDR1 and CDR2 are DFQATT and SNEGSKA (reference sequence). The CDR3 region has the DNA TGCAGTGGGATGAGGGGGGTCCCCCAAGAGACCCAGTACTTC. Translated: CSGMRGVPQETQYF.

This clonotype was recorded many times. The V call is TRBV15, the J call TRBJ2-5, with a weak D call TRBD2 (5 bases). CDR3 length: 12 residues. The V gene's germline CDR1 is LNHNV and CDR2 YYDKDF (reference sequence). The V end was cut by 5 bases, the J end by 5 bases, with 9 bases between. CDR3 bases: TGTGCCACCAGCCGGGGTCTGGAGACCCAGTACTTC. Translating it yields CATSRGLETQYF.